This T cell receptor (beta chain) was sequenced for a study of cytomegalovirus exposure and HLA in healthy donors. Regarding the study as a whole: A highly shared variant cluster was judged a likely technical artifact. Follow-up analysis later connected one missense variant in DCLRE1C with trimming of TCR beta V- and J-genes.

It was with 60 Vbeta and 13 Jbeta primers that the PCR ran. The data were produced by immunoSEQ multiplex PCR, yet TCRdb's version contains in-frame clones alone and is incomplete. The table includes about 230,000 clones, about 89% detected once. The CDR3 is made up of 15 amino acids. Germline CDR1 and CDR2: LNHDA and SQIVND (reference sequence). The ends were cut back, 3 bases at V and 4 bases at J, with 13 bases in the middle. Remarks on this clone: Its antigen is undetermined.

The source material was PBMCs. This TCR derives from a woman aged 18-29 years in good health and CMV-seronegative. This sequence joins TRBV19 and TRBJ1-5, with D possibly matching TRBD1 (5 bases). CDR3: CASSIVSQGNQPQHF. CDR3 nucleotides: TGTGCCAGTAGTATTGTATCTCAGGGAAATCAGCCCCAGCATTTT. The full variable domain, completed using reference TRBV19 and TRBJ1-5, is DGGITQSPKYLFRKEGQNVTLSCEQNLNHDAMYWYRQDPGQGLRLIYYSQIVNDFQKGDIAEGYSVSREKKESFPLTVTSAQKNPTAFYLCASSIVSQGNQPQHFGDGTRLSIL.